The TCR beta chain under discussion was sequenced for a study of CD8+ T cells in alopecia areata. Study as a whole: Twice a day, 5 to 10 mg of oral tofacitinib was administered to treated patients. Once tofacitinib had been taken for 6 to 18 months, 6 months off drug followed.

Individuals with alopecia areata gave both lesional scalp punch biopsies and peripheral blood for collection. Isolated RNA was reverse transcribed into cDNA used as the sequencing template. Clones were sequenced by immunoSEQ multiplex PCR, and TCRdb holds only the in-frame ones, with some missing. Among about 69,000 clones listed, approximately 64% were seen once. The junction had 13 bases not matched to a gene; V was cut back by 6 bases and J by 4 bases. The CDR3 loop spans 16 amino acids. The V gene's germline CDR1 is MNHEY and CDR2 SMNVEV (reference sequence). This specimen consisted of CD8+ T cells sorted from blood, obtained at week 0. This sequence originates from a human donor with alopecia areata. The gene calls are TRBV27 and TRBJ2-7; 9 bases are a match to TRBD1. In nucleotides, the CDR3 is TGTGCCAGCAGCCCACCCACAGGGGGCGCTTTGTACGAGCAGTACTTC. Its protein product is CASSPPTGGALYEQYF.